The 8 T cell receptor beta chains below were found in one sample sequenced in a study of neoadjuvant anti-PD-1 for oral cavity cancer. Data came from immunoSEQ multiplex PCR; TCRdb stores just in-frame clones and leaves some out. The data show roughly 40,000 clones, 77% seen once. Time point noted: after neoadjuvant nivolumab, at surgical resection. The input for sequencing was PBMCs, taken after nivolumab (anti-PD-1) treatment. These receptors all stem from a person between 40 and 85 years old with oral cavity squamous cell carcinoma.

The rearrangement joins TRBV9 to TRBJ1-1; no clear D gene. The germline V gene has CDR1 SGDLS and CDR2 YYNGEE. V lost 0 bases, J lost 2 bases, and 11 bases lay in between. CDR3 size: 15 residues. CDR3 in amino acids: CASSVATQINTEAFF. The DNA of the CDR3 is TGTGCCAGCAGCGTAGCTACGCAGATAAACACTGAAGCTTTCTTT.

J is TRBJ2-3 and V is TRBV2, with D uncertain. Deletions cut 8 bases from V and 6 bases from J, with 9 bases between. The CDR3 sequence is 11 residues long. The germline V gene has CDR1 SNHLY and CDR2 FYNNEI. The CDR3 sequence is CASPVGDTQYF. The DNA for the CDR3 is TGTGCCAGCCCGGTCGGGGATACGCAGTATTTT.

Remarks on this clone: Different DNA sequences within this sample yield the same CDR3. This chain uses TRBV29-1 with TRBJ1-1; D uncertain. There are 10 residues in the CDR3. The germline CDR1 and CDR2 sequences are SQVTM and ANQGSEA. Trimming cost V 4 bases and J 3 bases, with 3 bases left between them. The DNA for the CDR3 is TGCAGCGTTGTATACACTGAAGCTTTCTTT. Encoded protein: CSVVYTEAFF.

V gene TRBV11-2 combines with J gene TRBJ2-3; D is uncertain. V lost 5 bases and J lost 2, with 14 bases in between. The CDR3 runs to 15 residues. CDR1 and CDR2 from the germline V gene are SGHAT and FQNNGV. This CDR3 reads CASSPQLMVTDTQYF. For the CDR3, the DNA is TGTGCCAGCAGCCCCCAGTTGATGGTCACAGATACGCAGTATTTT.

The rearrangement uses TRBV5-4 and TRBJ1-2; D might be TRBD1 (5 bases). With 3 bases removed from V and 8 bases from J, the gap between germline ends came to 8 bases. CDR1 and CDR2 (germline): SGHNT, YYREEE (reference sequence). The CDR3 runs to 11 residues. The CDR3 nucleotides are TGTGCCAGCAGCTCAGGGAGGGGCTACACCTTC. Amino acids: CASSSGRGYTF.

This clone appeared once. The chain links TRBV11-2 to TRBJ1-2; D remains unclear. Germline V lookup: CDR1 SGHAT, CDR2 FQNNGV. The CDR3 covers 13 residues. Trimming removed 2 bases from V and 4 bases from J, with 8 bases in between. This CDR3 reads CASSLSEGYGYTF. As DNA, the CDR3 is TGTGCCAGCAGCTTAAGCGAGGGCTATGGCTACACCTTC.

The chain has TRBV27 and TRBJ2-1; 9 positions match TRBD2. The germline V gene encodes CDR1 MNHEY and CDR2 SMNVEV (reference sequence). The junction had 6 bases not matched to a gene; V was cut back by 5 bases and J by 4 bases. The CDR3 has 15 residues. The CDR3 reads CASSAGGFGYNEQFF. CDR3 bases: TGTGCCAGCAGTGCGGGGGGGTTTGGGTACAATGAGCAGTTCTTC.

This clone showed up just a few times. The rearrangement joins TRBV5-4 to TRBJ2-1; maybe TRBD1 (6 bases). The CDR3 extends over 13 amino acids. Trimming shortened V by 2 bases and J by 8 bases, and 11 bases separated the two germline ends. In germline, CDR1 is SGHNT, CDR2 YYREEE (reference sequence). CDR3 protein: CASSLQGGDEQFF. DNA of the CDR3: TGTGCCAGCAGCTTACAGGGCGGCGATGAGCAGTTCTTC.